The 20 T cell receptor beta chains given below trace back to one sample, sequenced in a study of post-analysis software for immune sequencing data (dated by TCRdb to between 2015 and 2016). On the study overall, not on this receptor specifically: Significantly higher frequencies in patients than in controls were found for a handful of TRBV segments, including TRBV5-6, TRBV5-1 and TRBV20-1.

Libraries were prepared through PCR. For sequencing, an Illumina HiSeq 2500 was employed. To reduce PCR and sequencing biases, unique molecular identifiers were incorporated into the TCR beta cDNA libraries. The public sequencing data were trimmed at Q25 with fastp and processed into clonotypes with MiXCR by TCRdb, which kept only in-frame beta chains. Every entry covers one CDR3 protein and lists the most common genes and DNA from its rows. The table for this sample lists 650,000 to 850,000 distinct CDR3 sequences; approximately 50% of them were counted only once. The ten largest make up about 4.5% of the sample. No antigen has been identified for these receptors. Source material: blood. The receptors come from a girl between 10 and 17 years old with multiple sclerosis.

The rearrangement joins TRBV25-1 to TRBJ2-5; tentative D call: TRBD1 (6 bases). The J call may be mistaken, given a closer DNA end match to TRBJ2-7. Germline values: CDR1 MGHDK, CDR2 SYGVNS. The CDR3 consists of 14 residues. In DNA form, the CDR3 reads TGTGCCAGCAGTGAAGATATCAGGGGTGGCGAGCAGTACTTC. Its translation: CASSEDIRGGEQYF.

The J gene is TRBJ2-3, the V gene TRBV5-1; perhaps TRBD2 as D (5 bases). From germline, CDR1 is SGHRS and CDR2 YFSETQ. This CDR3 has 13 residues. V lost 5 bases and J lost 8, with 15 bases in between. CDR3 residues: CASRSSTDGTQYF. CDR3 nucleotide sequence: TGCGCCAGCAGGTCTAGCACAGACGGTACGCAGTATTTT.

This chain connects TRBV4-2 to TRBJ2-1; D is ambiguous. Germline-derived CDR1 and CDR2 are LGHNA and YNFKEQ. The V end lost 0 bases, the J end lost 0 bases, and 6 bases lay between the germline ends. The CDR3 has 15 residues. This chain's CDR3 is CASSQDYSSYNEQFF. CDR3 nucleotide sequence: TGTGCCAGCAGCCAAGATTACAGCTCCTACAATGAGCAGTTCTTC.

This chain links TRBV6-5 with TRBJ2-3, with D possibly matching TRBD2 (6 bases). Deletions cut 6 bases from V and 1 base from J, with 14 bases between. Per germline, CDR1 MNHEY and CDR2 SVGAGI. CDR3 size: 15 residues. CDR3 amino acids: CASSRFERGTDTQYF. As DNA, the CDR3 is TGTGCCAGCAGCCGTTTCGAGCGGGGCACAGATACGCAGTATTTT.

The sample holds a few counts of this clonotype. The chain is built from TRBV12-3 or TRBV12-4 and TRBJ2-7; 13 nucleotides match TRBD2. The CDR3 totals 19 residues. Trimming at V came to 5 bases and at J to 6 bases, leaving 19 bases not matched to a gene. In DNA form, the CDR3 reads TGTGCCAGCAGTGGTCATAAGGGACTAGCGGGATCCCTCGGGGGCGAGCAGTACTTC. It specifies CASSGHKGLAGSLGGEQYF.

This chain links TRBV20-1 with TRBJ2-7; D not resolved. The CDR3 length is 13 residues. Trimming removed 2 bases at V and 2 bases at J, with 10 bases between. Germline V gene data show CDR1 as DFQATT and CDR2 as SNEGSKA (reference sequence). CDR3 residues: CSARHLSPYEQYF. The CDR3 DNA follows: TGCAGTGCTAGACACCTGTCACCCTACGAGCAGTACTTC.

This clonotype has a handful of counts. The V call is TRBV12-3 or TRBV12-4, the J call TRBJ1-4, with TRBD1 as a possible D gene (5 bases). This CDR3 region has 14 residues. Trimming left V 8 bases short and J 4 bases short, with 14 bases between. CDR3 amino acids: CASVMGPSNEKLFF. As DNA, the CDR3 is TGTGCCAGCGTAATGGGACCGAGTAATGAAAAACTGTTTTTT.

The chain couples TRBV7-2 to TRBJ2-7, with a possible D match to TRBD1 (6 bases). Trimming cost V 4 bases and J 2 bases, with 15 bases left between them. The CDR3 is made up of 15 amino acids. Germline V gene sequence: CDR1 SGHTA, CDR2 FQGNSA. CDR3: CASSWGLGSAYEQYF. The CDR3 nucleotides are TGTGCCAGCAGCTGGGGGCTTGGTAGTGCCTACGAGCAGTACTTC.

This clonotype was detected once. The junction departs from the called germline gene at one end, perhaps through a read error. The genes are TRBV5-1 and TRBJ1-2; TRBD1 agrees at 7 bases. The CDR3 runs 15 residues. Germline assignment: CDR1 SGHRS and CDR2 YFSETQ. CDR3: CASRFNRGYNYGYTF. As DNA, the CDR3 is TGCGCCAGCAGGTTTAACAGGGGCTACAACTATGGCTACACCTTT. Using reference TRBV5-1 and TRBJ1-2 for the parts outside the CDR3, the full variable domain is KAGVTQTPRYLIKTRGQQVTLSCSPISGHRSVSWYQQTPGQGLQFLFEYFSETQRNKGNFPGRFSGRQFSNSRSEMNVSTLELGDSALYLCASRFNRGYNYGYTFGSGTRLTVV.

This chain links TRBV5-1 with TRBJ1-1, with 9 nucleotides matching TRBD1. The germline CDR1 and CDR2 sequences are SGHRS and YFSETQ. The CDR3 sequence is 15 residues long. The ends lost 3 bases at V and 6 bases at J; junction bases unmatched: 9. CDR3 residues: CASSSPGQGDPEAFF. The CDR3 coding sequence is TGCGCCAGCAGCTCGCCGGGACAGGGTGATCCTGAAGCTTTCTTT.

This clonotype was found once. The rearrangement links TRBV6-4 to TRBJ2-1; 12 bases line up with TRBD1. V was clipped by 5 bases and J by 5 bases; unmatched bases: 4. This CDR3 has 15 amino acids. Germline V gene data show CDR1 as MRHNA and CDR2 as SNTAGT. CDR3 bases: TGTGCCAGCAGTTCCGGGACAGGGGGCAACAATGAGCAGTTCTTC. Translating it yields CASSSGTGGNNEQFF.

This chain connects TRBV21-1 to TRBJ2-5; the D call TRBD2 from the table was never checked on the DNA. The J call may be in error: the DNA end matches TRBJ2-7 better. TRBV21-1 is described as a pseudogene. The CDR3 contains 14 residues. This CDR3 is CASSKSRRRDEQYF. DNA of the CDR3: TGTGCCAGCAGCAAAAGCAGGAGACGGGACGAGCAGTACTTC.

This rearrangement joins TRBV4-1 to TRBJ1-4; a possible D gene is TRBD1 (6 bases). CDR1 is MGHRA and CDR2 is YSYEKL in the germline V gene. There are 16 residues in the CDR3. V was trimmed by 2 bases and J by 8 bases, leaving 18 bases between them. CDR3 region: CASSQPLGGAGEKLFF. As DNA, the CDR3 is TGCGCCAGCAGCCAACCCTTGGGGGGCGCGGGGGAAAAACTGTTTTTT.

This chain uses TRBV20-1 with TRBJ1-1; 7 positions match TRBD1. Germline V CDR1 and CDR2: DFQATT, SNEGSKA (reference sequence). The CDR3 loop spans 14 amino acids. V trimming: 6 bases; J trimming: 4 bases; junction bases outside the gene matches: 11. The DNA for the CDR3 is TGCAGTGCCAAGGGGGCCCCTTGGAGCACTGAAGCTTTCTTT. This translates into CSAKGAPWSTEAFF.

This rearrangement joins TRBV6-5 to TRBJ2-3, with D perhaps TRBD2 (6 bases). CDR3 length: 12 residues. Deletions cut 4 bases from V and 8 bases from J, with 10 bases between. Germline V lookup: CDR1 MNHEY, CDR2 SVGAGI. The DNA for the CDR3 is TGTGCCAGCAGTTTCCTGGGGGGTACGCAGTATTTT. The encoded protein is CASSFLGGTQYF.

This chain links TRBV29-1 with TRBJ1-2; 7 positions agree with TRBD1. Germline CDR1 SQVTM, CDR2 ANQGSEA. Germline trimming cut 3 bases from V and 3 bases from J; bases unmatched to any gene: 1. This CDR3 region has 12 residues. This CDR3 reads CSVDTGDYGYTF. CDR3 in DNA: TGCAGCGTTGATACAGGGGACTATGGCTACACCTTC.

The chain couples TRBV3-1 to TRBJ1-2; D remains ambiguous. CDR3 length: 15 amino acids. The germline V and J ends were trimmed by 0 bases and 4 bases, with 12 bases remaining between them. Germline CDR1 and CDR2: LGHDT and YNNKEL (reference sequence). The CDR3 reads CASSQDLAGTYGYTF. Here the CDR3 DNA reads TGTGCCAGCAGCCAAGATTTAGCAGGAACCTATGGCTACACCTTC.

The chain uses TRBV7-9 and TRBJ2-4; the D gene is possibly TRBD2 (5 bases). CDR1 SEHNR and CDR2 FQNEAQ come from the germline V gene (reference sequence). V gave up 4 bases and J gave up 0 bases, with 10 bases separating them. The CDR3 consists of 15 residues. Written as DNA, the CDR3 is TGTGCCAGCAGCTCTCCGGGATCAGCCAAAAACATTCAGTACTTC. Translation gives CASSSPGSAKNIQYF.

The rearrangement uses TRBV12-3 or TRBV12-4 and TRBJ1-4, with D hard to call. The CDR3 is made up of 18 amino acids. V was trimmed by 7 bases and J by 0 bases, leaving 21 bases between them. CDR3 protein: CASTRGTRGTATNEKLFF. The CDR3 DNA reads TGTGCCAGCACCCGCGGCACTCGAGGAACTGCAACTAATGAAAAACTGTTTTTT.

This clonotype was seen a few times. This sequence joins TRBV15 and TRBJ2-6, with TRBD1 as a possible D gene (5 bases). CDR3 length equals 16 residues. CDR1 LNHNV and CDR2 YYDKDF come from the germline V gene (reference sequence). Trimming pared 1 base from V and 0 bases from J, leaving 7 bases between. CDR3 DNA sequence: TGTGCCACCAGCAGAGGACAGTACTCTGGGGCCAACGTCCTGACTTTC. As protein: CATSRGQYSGANVLTF.